The TCR beta chain described here comes from a study of T cells in Graves' hyperthyroidism and ophthalmopathy (dated by TCRdb to between 2018 and 2021). For context, the study as a whole: Peripheral blood samples were taken at initial diagnosis, before any treatment was given. Thyroid tissue and blood T-cell repertoires from several Graves' hyperthyroidism patients were also compared in the study. For training and testing, the 100 or so patients in the discovery cohort were randomly divided in a 7:3 ratio. Whether ophthalmopathy could be predicted prospectively was tested in an independent validation cohort made up of 18 to 20 hyperthyroidism patients plus 17 patients who later progressed to ophthalmopathy. The paper reports TCR Vbeta CDR3 sequencing of some 140 peripheral blood samples: approximately 41 ophthalmopathy, 75 to 80 hyperthyroidism and approximately 17 progressor patients. Once sampling was done, hyperthyroidism patients were given methimazole at a starting dose of 30 mg daily, whereas ophthalmopathy patients were given high-dose intravenous methylprednisolone. To identify distinguishing TCR V-J signatures, a discovery cohort of about 100 patients was used, comprising under 45 with Graves' ophthalmopathy and roughly 60 with stable Graves' hyperthyroidism. The investigation overall reported the following: During validation, the model predicted progression to ophthalmopathy a median of around 7 months ahead of onset, with 70.59% sensitivity and more than 72% specificity. A model built on a 13 V-J signature distinguished ophthalmopathy from stable hyperthyroidism, reaching approximately 89% sensitivity and about 81% specificity in cross-validation and 80%/75% in testing. Most expanded thyroid clonotypes (frequency above 0.001) were also found in blood, which suggests that blood repertoires may mirror thyroid immune responses. No statistical method was used to set the sample size in advance, and investigators knew the group allocation.

Stable Graves' hyperthyroidism was defined as the absence of progression to ophthalmopathy over 18 months of follow-up. The hyperthyroidism patients were between 18 and 65 years old and newly diagnosed, with a disease duration of less than 2 months. Patients with uncontrolled infections, other autoimmune diseases, pregnancy or lactation were excluded. Diagnoses were established on the basis of clinical symptoms, serum thyroxine and TRAb, thyroid ultrasound, and orbital computed tomography. Ficoll-Paque density gradient centrifugation was used to isolate PBMCs from around 10 ml of fresh peripheral blood. Total RNA was extracted using Trizol reagent, and RNA quality was assessed on an Agilent 2100 Bioanalyzer. V loses 5 bases at its end and J loses 1 base; junction bases beyond the gene matches: 10. The CDR1 and CDR2 encoded by the germline V gene are SGHTA and FQGTGA. The CDR3 spans 19 residues, from the cysteine through the phenylalanine. The entry retains the CDR3 DNA only, 57 bases that are in frame from base 1.

TCR beta CDR3 regions were amplified from RNA transcripts. A first-round RT-PCR of the TCR CDR3 used the HTBI primer set with the Qiagen OneStep RT-PCR kit. Libraries were constructed in a second round of multiplex PCR, after which size selection and purification were performed. Sequencing of the libraries was done on an Illumina HiSeq2000 using paired-end 100 bp reads. Regarding the original processing steps: SOAPnuke was used to process the raw data, removing reads that contained adapters or uncalled bases, had a mean Phred below 15, or lacked an exact match to the constant primer or identifier. High-quality paired reads were merged with COPE v1.2.5, and unique nucleotide sequences were defined as clonotypes. MiTCR v1.1 was used to align clonotypes to the IMGT TRBV, TRBD and TRBJ reference segments. Analysis was restricted to V-J combinations with a frequency above 0.0001, which covered 98% to 99.2% of repertoires. A TCS score was defined as the ratio of F50 (clonal expansion) to E x V (chaos), with BLOSUM62-based TCRdist applied between CDR3 peptides within each V-J. Welch's t-statistics and random forest reduced roughly 530 V-J features to fewer than 15, which were used in a naive Bayes classifier (R e1071). TCRdb trimmed the raw reads at Q25, called clones with MiXCR and kept productive beta chains. Rows with one shared CDR3 protein collapse into an entry with the most common genes and DNA. What appears here as the V and J calls and clone size reflects TCRdb's work, not the paper's. The sample contains 400,000 to 600,000 distinct CDR3 sequences, about 20% of them found a single time. The ten largest clones represent about a quarter of the sample.

Many counts were recorded for this clonotype. What antigen it recognizes has not been identified. Base qualities were left out, and no much larger clone turns up one base away. This clonotype was sampled from a man aged 18 to 35 with Graves' hyperthyroidism. The sample comprised blood. In this chain, TRBV7-3 is recombined with TRBJ2-6, with 11 central nucleotides matching TRBD1. The CDR3 amino acid sequence is: CASSPFRGQGASGANVLTF. The nucleotide sequence is TGTGCCAGCAGCCCTTTCCGCGGACAGGGGGCTTCTGGGGCCAACGTCCTGACTTTC.